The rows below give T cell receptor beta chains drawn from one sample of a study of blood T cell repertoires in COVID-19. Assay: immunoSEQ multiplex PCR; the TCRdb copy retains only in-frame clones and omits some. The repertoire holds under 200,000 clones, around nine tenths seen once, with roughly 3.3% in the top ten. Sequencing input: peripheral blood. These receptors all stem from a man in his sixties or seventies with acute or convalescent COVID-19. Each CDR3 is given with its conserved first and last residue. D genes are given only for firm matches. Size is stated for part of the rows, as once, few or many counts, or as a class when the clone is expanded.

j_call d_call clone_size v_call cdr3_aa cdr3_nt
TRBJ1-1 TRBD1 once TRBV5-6 CASSLDPAGGHTEAFF TGTGCCAGCAGCTTGGACCCAGCAGGGGGCCATACTGAAGCTTTCTTT
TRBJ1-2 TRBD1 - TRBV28 CASSLSGGYGYTF TGTGCCAGCAGTTTATCAGGGGGTTATGGCTACACCTTC
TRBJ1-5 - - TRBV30 CAWSVGRANLYQPQHF TGTGCCTGGAGTGTGGGCAGGGCAAATTTATATCAGCCCCAGCATTTT
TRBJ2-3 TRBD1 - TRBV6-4 CASLVRTGEITDTQYF TGTGCCAGCCTCGTTCGGACAGGGGAAATCACAGATACGCAGTATTTT
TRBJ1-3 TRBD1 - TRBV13 CASSLPGGENTIYF TGTGCCAGCAGCTTGCCAGGGGGCGAAAACACCATATATTTT
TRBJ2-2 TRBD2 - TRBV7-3 CASSLMAGGSTGELFF TGTGCCAGCAGCTTAATGGCGGGAGGTTCTACCGGGGAGCTGTTTTTT
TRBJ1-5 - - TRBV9 CASSVGPNSNQPQHF TGTGCCAGCAGCGTAGGGCCAAATAGCAATCAGCCCCAGCATTTT
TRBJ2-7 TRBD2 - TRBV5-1 CASSIGTSRFYEQYF TGCGCCAGCAGCATCGGGACTAGCAGATTCTACGAGCAGTACTTC
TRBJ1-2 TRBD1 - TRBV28 CASSPRTGITYGYTF TGTGCCAGCAGTCCTAGGACAGGGATAACCTATGGCTACACCTTC
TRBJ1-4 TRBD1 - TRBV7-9 CASSSGQGLDEKLFF TGTGCCAGCAGCTCTGGACAGGGTTTAGATGAAAAACTGTTTTTT
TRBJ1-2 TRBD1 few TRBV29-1 CSAGQGSIPYGYTF TGCAGCGCTGGACAGGGGTCGATCCCTTATGGCTACACCTTC